This T cell receptor beta chain came from a study of T cells in tuberculosis. The table came from immunoSEQ multiplex PCR; TCRdb's copy has only in-frame clones and leaves some out. The data contain some 23,000 clones, approximately 90% of them singletons. General observations from the study: Cases with active tuberculosis were adults, while controls were adolescents.

The CDR3 loop spans 13 amino acids. V shed 4 bases and J 6 bases; nucleotides not matched to a gene: 5. Per the germline V gene, CDR1 is SGHRS and CDR2 is YFSETQ. As regards this clone: Its antigen is currently unknown.

Tuberculin skin test and IGRA determined adolescents' latent tuberculosis status at entry. The sequenced sample consisted of PBMCs. V usage is TRBV5-1 and J usage is TRBJ1-2; the match to TRBD1 covers 8 bases. This sequence originates from a donor aged 10 to 29 with latent tuberculosis or without tuberculosis infection. Some clones in this sample may be carry-over from other donors' samples. The CDR3 region has the DNA TGCGCCAGCAGCGCTGACAGGGGCGATGGCTACACCTTC. Encoded protein: CASSADRGDGYTF.